This entry concerns a single T cell receptor beta chain. Its target is not known. The CDR3 extends 3 residues past the end of the read, so its final part is completed from the germline J gene. CDR3 length: 13 amino acids. V lost 5 bases, J lost 9 bases, and 14 bases lay in between. The germline CDR1 and CDR2 sequences are LNHDA and SQIVND (reference sequence). These data are taken from a study of T cell clonality in common variable immunodeficiency. General study points: In common variable immunodeficiency, TCR beta chains reportedly carried fewer deletions and N-nucleotide insertions.

Libraries were prepared by immunoSEQ multiplex PCR; TCRdb keeps only in-frame clonotypes and omits some of them. Recorded here are roughly 34,000 clones, none singletons. For at least one year, all CVID subjects received replacement immunoglobulin. Blood samples were heparinized, 5 to 8 ml per donor. The sample comprised peripheral blood mononuclear cells. The sequence derives from a human donor with common variable immunodeficiency. The J gene is TRBJ2-4, the V gene TRBV19, with a possible D match to TRBD1 (5 bases). The chain's CDR3 is CASSRPRDPIQYF. CDR3 DNA (partial): TGTGCCAGTAGTCGCCCCAGGGATCCCATT.